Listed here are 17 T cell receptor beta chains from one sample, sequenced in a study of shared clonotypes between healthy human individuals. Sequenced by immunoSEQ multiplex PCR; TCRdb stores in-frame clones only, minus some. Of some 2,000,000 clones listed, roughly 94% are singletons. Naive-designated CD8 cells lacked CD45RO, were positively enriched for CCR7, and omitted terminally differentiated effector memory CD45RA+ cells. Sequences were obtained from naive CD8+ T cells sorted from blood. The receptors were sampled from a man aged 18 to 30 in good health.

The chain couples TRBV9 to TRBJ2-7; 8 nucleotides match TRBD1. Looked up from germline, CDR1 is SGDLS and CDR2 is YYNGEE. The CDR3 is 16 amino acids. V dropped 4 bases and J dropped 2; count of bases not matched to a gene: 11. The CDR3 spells CASSPRQGAETYEQYF. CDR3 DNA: TGTGCCAGCAGCCCACGGCAGGGGGCGGAGACCTACGAGCAGTACTTC.

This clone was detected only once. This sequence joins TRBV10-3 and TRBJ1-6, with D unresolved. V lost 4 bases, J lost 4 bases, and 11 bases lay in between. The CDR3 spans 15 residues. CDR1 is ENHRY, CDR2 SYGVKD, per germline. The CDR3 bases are TGTGCCATCAGTGGGGTTCTAGGGTATAATTCACCCCTCCACTTT. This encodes CAISGVLGYNSPLHF.

The DNA of the CDR3 is TGTGCCAGCAGCACGGCCCCTTTCTGGGAGCAGTACTTC. Translated, it gives CASSTAPFWEQYF. The chain uses TRBV7-9 and TRBJ2-7; no reliable D call. There are 13 residues in the CDR3. Trimming removed 5 bases at V and 7 bases at J, with 15 bases between. Germline CDR1 SEHNR, CDR2 FQNEAQ (reference sequence).

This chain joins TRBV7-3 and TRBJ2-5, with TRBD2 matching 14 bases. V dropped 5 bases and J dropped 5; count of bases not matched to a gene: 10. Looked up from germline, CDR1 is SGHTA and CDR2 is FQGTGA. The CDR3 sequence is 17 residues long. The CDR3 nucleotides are TGTGCCAGCAGCCCCACCCCGGGACTAGCGGGGGTGGAGACCCAGTACTTC. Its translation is CASSPTPGLAGVETQYF.

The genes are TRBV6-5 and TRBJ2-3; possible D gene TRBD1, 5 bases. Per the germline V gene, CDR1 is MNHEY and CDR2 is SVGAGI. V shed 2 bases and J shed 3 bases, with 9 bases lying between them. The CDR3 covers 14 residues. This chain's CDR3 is CASSYGHITDTQYF. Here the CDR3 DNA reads TGTGCCAGCAGTTACGGACATATTACAGATACGCAGTATTTT.

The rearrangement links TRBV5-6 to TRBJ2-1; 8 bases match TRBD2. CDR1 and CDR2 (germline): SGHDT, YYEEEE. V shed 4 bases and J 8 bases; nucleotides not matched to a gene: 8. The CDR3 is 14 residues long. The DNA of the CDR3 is TGTGCCAGCAGCGTGGGACTAGTTCGCCATGAGCAGTTCTTC. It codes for CASSVGLVRHEQFF.

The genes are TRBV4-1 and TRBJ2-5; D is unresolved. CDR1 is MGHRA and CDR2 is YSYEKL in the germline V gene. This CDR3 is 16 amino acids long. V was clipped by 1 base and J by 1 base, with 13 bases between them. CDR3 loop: CASSQAPSVPQETQYF. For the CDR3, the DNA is TGCGCCAGCAGCCAAGCTCCTTCGGTACCCCAAGAGACCCAGTACTTC.

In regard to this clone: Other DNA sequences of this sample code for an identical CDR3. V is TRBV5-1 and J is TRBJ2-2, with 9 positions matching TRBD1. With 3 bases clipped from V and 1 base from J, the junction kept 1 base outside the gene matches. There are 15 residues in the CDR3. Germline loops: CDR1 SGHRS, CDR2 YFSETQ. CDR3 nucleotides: TGCGCCAGCAGCTCGACAGGGGGGAACACCGGGGAGCTGTTTTTT. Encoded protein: CASSSTGGNTGELFF.

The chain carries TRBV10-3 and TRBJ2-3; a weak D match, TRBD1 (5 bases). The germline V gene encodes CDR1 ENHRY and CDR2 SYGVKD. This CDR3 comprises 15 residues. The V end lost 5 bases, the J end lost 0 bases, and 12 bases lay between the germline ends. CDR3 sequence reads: CAISKDSPSTDTQYF. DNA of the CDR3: TGTGCCATCAGTAAAGACAGCCCTAGCACAGATACGCAGTATTTT.

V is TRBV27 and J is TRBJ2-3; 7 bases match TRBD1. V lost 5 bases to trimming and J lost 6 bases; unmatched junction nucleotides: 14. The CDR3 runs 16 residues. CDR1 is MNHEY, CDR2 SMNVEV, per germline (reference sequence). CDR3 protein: CASSHRGLRGSDTQYF. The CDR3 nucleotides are TGTGCCAGCAGTCACAGGGGCCTTCGGGGATCTGATACGCAGTATTTT.

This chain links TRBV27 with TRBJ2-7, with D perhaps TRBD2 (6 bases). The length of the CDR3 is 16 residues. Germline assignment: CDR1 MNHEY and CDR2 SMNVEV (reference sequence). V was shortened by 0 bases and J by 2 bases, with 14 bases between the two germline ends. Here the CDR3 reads CASSLSPGSATYEQYF. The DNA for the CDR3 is TGTGCCAGCAGTTTATCCCCCGGGAGCGCAACCTACGAGCAGTACTTC.

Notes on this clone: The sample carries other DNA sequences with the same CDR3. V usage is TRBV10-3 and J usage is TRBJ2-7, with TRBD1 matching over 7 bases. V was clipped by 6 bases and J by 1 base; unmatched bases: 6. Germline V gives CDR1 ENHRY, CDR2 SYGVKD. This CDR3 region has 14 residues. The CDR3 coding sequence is TGTGCCATCAGCCCGGGACAGACATCCTACGAGCAGTACTTC. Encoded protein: CAISPGQTSYEQYF.

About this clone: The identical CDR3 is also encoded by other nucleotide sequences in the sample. CDR3 protein: CASSYVGSQETQYF. In nucleotides, the CDR3 is TGTGCCAGCAGTTACGTCGGGAGTCAAGAGACCCAGTACTTC. The chain has TRBV6-5 and TRBJ2-5, with D tentatively TRBD2 (6 bases). V gave up 2 bases and J gave up 2 bases, with 9 bases separating them. The V gene's germline CDR1 is MNHEY and CDR2 SVGAGI. The CDR3 consists of 14 residues.

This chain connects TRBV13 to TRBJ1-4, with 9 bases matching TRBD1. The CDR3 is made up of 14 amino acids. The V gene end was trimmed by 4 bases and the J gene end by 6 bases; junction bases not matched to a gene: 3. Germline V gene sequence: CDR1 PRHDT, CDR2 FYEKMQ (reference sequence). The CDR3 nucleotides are TGTGCCAGCAGCTCGCGGGACAGGGATGAAAAACTGTTTTTT. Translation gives CASSSRDRDEKLFF.

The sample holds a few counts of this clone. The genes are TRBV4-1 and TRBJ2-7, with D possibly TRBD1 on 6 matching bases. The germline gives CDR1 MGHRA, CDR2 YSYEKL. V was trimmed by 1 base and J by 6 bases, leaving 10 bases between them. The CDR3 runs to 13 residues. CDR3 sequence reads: CASSQVGTPEQYF. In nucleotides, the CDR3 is TGCGCCAGCAGCCAAGTCGGGACACCCGAGCAGTACTTC.

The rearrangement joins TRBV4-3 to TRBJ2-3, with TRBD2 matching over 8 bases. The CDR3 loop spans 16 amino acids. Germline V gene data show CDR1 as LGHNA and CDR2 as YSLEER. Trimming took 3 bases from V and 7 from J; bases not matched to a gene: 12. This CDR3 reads CASSQGLVGVENTQYF. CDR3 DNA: TGCGCCAGCAGCCAGGGACTAGTCGGAGTTGAGAATACGCAGTATTTT.

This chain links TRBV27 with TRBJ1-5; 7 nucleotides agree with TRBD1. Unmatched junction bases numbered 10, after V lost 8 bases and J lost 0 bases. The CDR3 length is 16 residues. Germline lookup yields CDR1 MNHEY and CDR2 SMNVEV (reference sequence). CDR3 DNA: TGTGCCAGCGGTAACAGGGGTCCCTATAGCAATCAGCCCCAGCATTTT. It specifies CASGNRGPYSNQPQHF.